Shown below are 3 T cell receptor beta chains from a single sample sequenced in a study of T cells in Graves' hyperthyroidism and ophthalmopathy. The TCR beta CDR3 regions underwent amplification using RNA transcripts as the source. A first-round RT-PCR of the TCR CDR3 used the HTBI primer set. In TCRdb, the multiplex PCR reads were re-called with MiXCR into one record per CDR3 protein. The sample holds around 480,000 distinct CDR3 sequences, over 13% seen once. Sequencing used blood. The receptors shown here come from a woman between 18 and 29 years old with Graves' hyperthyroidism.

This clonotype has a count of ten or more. Here the CDR3 reads CASSSSGTNINTEAFF. The CDR3 DNA sequence: TGTGCCAGCAGCTCGTCCGGGACAAACATCAACACTGAAGCTTTCTTT. This rearrangement joins TRBV5-8 to TRBJ1-1, with a tentative D call TRBD1 (6 bases). In germline, CDR1 is SGHTS, CDR2 YDEGEE. This CDR3 region has 16 residues. Trimming stripped 3 bases from V and 2 bases from J, with 17 bases between.

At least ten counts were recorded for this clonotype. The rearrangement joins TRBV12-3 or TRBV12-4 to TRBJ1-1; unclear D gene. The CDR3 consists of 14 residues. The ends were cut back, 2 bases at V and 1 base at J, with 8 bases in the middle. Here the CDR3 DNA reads TGTGCCAGCAGTTTAAATGGCGGGAACACTGAAGCTTTCTTT. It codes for CASSLNGGNTEAFF.

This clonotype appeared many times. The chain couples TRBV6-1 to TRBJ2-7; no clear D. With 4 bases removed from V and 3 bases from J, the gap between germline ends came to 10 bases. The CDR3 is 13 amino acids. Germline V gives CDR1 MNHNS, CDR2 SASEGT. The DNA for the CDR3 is TGTGCCAGCAGTGCGACGGTTTTCTACGAGCAGTACGTC. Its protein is CASSATVFYEQYV.